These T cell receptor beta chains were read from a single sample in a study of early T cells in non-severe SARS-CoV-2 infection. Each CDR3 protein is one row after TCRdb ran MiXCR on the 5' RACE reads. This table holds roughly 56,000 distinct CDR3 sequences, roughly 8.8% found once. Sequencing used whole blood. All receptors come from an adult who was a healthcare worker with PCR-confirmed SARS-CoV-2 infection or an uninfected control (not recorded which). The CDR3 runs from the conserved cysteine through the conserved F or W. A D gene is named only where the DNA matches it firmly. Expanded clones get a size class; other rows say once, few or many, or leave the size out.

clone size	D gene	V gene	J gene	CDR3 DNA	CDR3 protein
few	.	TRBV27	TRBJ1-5	TGTGCCAGCAGTTCGAAACGGGGCAATCAGCCCCAGCATTTT	CASSSKRGNQPQHF
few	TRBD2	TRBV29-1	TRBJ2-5	TGCAGCAAACTAGCGGCCGAGACCCAGTACTTC	CSKLAAETQYF
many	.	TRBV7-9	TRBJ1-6	TGTGCCAGCAGCTCGGGACCCCTTAATTCACCCCTCCACTTT	CASSSGPLNSPLHF
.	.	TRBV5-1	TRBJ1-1	TGCGCCAGCAGCTCGAACACTGAAGCTTTCTTT	CASSSNTEAFF
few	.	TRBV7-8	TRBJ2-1	TGTGCCAGCAGCTTAGCCCGTCTTGGGGGAAATGAGCAGTTCTTC	CASSLARLGGNEQFF
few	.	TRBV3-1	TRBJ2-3	TGTGCCAGCTCTAGTGGCTTAGCGACAGATACGCAGTATTTT	CASSSGLATDTQYF
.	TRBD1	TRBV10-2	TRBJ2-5	TGCGCCAGCAGTGAGCCCCAGACTGACAGGGACCAAGAGACCCAGTACTTC	CASSEPQTDRDQETQYF
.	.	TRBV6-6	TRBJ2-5	TGTGCCAGCACACTACGTGACGGGGGATCTAAGACCCAGTACTTC	CASTLRDGGSKTQYF
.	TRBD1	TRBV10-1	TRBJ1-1	TGCGCCAGCAGCATGCAGGGACAGGGGAACACTGAAGCTTTCTTT	CASSMQGQGNTEAFF
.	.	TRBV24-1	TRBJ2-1	TGTGCCACCAGTGATTTGTTTGGCGAGAATGAGCAGTTCTTC	CATSDLFGENEQFF
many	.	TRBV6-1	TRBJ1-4	TGTGCCAGCAGTGAAGTTAAGAATGAAAAACTGTTTTTT	CASSEVKNEKLFF
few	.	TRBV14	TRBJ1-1	TGTGCCAGCAGCCAAGGACAGTGGGTCACTGAAGCTTTCTTT	CASSQGQWVTEAFF
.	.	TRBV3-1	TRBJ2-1	TGTGCCAGCAGCCTCCAAAATGAGCAGTTCTTC	CASSLQNEQFF
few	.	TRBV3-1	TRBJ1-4	TGTGCCAGCAGCCAAGGGCACGGGCGGGAAAAACTGTTTTTT	CASSQGHGREKLFF
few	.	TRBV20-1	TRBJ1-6	TGCAGTGCTAGAGAACAGACTCAGGGGAGACTTAATTCACCCCTCCACTTT	CSAREQTQGRLNSPLHF
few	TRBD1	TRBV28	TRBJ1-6	TGTGCCAGCAGTTTTCTTTTCTGGGGGACAGGGTCGAGCAATTCACCCCTCCACTTT	CASSFLFWGTGSSNSPLHF
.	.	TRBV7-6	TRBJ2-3	TGTGCCAGCAGCTTAGTTAGGACTGATACGCAGTATTTT	CASSLVRTDTQYF
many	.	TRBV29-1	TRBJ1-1	TGCAGCGTGTGGGGGCGGGCGGGCTCGAACACTGAAGCTTTCTTT	CSVWGRAGSNTEAFF
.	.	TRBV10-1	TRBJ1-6	TGCGCCAGCAGTGAGTCGACGGCGAAGAATTCACCCCTCCACTTT	CASSESTAKNSPLHF
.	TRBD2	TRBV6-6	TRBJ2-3	TGTGCCAGCAGACCCGATAGCGGGATGGGCACAGATACGCAGTATTTT	CASRPDSGMGTDTQYF
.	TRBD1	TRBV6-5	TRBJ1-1	TGTGCCAGCAGTTACGACGACAGGGGGTCAAAAGCTTTCTTT	CASSYDDRGSKAFF
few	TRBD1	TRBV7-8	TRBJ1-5	TGTGCCAGCAACTCTTGGACAGGGGGAGCCAATCAGCCCCAGCATTTT	CASNSWTGGANQPQHF
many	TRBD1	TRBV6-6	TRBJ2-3	TGTGCCAGCAGTTACGATGGGAAAACCTGGACAGGGTTT	CASSYDGKTWTGF
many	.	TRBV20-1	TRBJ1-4	TGCAGTGCTAGAGGGAGACGGGAGCCCCCAGAAAAACTGTTTTTT	CSARGRREPPEKLFF
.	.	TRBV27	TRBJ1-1	TGTGCCAGCAGTTTATCGGGATTCACTGAAGCTTTCTTT	CASSLSGFTEAFF
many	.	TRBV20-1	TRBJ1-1	TGCAGTGCTAGAAGGGTGCAGGGCAACACTGAAGCTTTCTTT	CSARRVQGNTEAFF
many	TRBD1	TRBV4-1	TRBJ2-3	TGCGCCAGCAGCCCCACACCGGGACAGGCCACAGATACGCAGTATTTT	CASSPTPGQATDTQYF
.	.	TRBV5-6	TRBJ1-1	TGTGCCAGCAGCTTGGGACAGATGAACACTGAAGCTTTCTTT	CASSLGQMNTEAFF
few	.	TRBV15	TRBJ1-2	TGTGCCACCAGCAGAGTTAGTCACTATGGCTACACCTTC	CATSRVSHYGYTF
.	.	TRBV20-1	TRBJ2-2	TGCAGTGCTAGAGATGGGGAGTTGGGCACCGGGGAGCTGTTTTTT	CSARDGELGTGELFF
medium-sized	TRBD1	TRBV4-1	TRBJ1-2	TGCGCCAGCAGCCAGCGGATGGACAGGGGGGACTATGGCTACACCTTC	CASSQRMDRGDYGYTF
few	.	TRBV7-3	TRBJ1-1	TGTGCCAGCAGCTTAACTGATTTGGGGATCACGAACACTGAAGCTTTCTTT	CASSLTDLGITNTEAFF
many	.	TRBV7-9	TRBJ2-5	TGTGCCAGCAGCTCCCGGACGGGCAGAGAGACCCAGTACTTC	CASSSRTGRETQYF
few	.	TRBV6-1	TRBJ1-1	TGTGTACTTAAGGAAAGGGACCTTGGGAACACTGAAGCTTTCTTT	CVLKERDLGNTEAFF
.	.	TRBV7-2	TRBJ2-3	TGTGCCAGCAGCCCGGGACTGGGACTCACAGATACGCAGTATTTT	CASSPGLGLTDTQYF
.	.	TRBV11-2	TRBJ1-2	TGTGCCAGCAGCTCCGGACAGAACTATGGCTACACCTTC	CASSSGQNYGYTF
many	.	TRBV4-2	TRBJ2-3	TGTGCCAGCAGCGGCAGGGGCACAGATACGCAGTATTTT	CASSGRGTDTQYF
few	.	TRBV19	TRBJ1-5	TGTGCCAGCCGTTTGGACAGATATAGCAATCAGCCCCAGCATTTT	CASRLDRYSNQPQHF
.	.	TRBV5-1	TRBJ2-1	TGCGCCAGCAGCTTGGGAGCCAATGAGCAGTTCTTC	CASSLGANEQFF
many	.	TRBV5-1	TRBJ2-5	TGCGCCAGCAGCTGGACGGGGCCGACACGGACCCAGTACTTC	CASSWTGPTRTQYF
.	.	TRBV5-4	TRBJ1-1	TGTGCCAGCAGCTTGGCGGTCATGAACACTGAAGCTTTCTTT	CASSLAVMNTEAFF
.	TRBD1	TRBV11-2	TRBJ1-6	TGTGCCAGCAGCTTAAACAGGGGAAATTCACCCCTCCACTTT	CASSLNRGNSPLHF
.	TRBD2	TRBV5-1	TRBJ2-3	TGCGCCAGCAGCCCCGACCCAACTAGCGGGGGCACAGATACGCAGTATTTT	CASSPDPTSGGTDTQYF
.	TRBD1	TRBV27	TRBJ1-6	TGTGCCAGCAGTTTATCGGGACAGGGGGCTTCACCCCTCCACTTT	CASSLSGQGASPLHF
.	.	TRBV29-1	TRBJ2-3	TGCAGCGTAGGGGGGGCAGATACGCAGTATTTT	CSVGGADTQYF
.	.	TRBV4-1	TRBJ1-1	TGCGCCAGTCGAAAGGCGGGGGAGTGGAGGGGCTCAGGGGTGAACACTGAAGCTTTCTTT	CASRKAGEWRGSGVNTEAFF
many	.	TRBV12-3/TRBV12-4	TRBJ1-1	TGTGCCAGCACCGAGGGCCCAATGAACACTGAAGCTTTCTTT	CASTEGPMNTEAFF
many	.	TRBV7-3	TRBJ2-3	TGTGCCAGCAGCCCCAACCCCACAGATACGCAGTATTTT	CASSPNPTDTQYF
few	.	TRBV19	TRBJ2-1	TGTGCCAGTAGTATAGGGGGGACGGGCTCCTACAATGAGCAGTTCTTC	CASSIGGTGSYNEQFF
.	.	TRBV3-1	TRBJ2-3	TGTGCCAGCAGGTACGACAGTCTAGATACGCAGTATTTT	CASRYDSLDTQYF
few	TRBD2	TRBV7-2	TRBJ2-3	TGTGCCAGCAGCCCAATACTAGCGGTCCCAGATACGCAGTATTTT	CASSPILAVPDTQYF
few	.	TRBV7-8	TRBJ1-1	TGTGCCAGCAGCTTAGGGCCGAAGTTGAGCACTGAAGCTTTCTTT	CASSLGPKLSTEAFF
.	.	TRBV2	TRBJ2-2	TGTGCCAGCAGTGATTCAGGGGCCACCGGGGAGCTGTTTTTT	CASSDSGATGELFF